This entry is about one TCR beta chain. No antigen is known for it. TCR beta libraries were made by quantitative 5'-RACE with molecular barcodes. TCRdb reprocessed the 5' RACE reads via MiXCR and lists one record per CDR3 protein. The sample lists a few hundred thousand distinct CDR3 sequences, 20% to 25% occurring once. This specimen belongs to a study of CD8 T cells in ankylosing spondylitis. Study-level results: Matched synovial fluid from ankylosing spondylitis patients was reported to be enriched for disease-linked clones. A motif in TCR beta, a set of eight highly homologous variants, appeared characteristic of ankylosing spondylitis blood. The authors found the disease-linked clones to be CD8+ and relatively rare in peripheral blood.

Germline CDR1 is SNHLY and CDR2 is FYNNEI. The CDR3 spans 12 residues. Trimming removed 6 bases at V and 3 bases at J, with 9 bases between. The specimen sequenced was blood, either unsorted or a sorted T cell fraction (not recorded which). The rearrangement joins TRBV2 to TRBJ2-7; possibly TRBD2 for D (6 bases). This TCR derives from a male donor with ankylosing spondylitis. CDR3 bases: TGTGCCAGCAGCGTGACTAGCTACGAGCAGTACTTC. Translated, it gives CASSVTSYEQYF. Using reference TRBV2 and TRBJ2-7 for the parts outside the CDR3, the full variable domain is EPEVTQTPSHQVTQMGQEVILRCVPISNHLYFYWYRQILGQKVEFLVSFYNNEISEKSEIFDDQFSVERPDGSNFTLKIRSTKLEDSAMYFCASSVTSYEQYFGPGTRLTVT.